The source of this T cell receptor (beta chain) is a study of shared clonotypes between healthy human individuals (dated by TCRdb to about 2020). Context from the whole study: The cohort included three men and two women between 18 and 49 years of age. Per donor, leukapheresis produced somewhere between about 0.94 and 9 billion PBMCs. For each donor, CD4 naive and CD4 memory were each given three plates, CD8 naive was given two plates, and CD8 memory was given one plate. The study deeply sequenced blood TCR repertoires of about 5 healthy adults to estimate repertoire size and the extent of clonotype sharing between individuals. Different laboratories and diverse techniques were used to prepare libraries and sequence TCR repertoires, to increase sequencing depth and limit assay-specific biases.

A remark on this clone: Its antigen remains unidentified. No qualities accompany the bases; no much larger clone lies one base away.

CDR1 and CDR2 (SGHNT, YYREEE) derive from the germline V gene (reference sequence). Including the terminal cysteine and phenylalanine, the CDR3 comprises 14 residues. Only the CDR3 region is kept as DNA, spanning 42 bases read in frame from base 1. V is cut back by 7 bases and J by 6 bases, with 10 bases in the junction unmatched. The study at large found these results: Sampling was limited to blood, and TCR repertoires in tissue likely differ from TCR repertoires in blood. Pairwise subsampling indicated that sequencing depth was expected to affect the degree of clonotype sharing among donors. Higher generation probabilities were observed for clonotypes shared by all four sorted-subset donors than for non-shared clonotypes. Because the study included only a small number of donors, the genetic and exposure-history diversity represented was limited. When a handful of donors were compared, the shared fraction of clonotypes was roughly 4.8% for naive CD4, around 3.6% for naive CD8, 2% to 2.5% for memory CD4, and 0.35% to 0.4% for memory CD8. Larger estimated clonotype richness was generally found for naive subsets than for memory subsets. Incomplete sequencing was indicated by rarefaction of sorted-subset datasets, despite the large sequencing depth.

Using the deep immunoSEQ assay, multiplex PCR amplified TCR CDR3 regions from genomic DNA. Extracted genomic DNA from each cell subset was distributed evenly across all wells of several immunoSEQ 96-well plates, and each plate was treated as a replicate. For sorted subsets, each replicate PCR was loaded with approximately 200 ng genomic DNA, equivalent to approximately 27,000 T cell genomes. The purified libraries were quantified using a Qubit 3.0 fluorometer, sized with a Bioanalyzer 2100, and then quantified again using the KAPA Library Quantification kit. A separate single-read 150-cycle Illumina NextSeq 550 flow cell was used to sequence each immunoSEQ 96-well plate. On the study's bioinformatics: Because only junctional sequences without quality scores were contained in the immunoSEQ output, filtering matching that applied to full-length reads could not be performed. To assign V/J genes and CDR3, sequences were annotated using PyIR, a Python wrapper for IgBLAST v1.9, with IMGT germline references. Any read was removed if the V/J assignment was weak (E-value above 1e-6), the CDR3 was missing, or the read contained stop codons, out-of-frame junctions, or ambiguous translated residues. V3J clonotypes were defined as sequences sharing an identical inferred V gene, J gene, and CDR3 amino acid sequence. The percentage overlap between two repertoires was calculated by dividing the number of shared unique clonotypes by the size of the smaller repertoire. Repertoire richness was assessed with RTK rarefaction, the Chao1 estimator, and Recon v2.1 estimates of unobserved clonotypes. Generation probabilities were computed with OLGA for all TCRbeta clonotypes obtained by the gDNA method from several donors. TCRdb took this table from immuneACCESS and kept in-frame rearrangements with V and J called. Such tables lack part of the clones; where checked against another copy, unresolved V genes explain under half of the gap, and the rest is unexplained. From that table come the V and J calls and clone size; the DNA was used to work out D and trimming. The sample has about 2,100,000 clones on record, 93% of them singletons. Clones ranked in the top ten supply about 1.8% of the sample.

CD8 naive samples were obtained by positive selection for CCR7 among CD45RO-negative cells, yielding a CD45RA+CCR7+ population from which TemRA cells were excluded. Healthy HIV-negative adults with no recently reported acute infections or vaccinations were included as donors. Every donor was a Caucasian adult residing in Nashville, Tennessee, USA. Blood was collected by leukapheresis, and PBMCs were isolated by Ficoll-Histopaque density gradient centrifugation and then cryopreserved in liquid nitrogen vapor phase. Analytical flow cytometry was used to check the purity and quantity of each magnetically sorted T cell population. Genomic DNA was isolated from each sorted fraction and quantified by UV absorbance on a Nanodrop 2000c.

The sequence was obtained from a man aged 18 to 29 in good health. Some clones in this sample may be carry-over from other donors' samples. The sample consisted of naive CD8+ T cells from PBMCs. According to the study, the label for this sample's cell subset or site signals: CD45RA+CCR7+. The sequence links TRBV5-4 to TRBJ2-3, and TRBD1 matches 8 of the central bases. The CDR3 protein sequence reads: CASRDRGRGDTQYF. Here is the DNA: TGTGCCAGCCGCGACAGGGGAAGGGGGGATACGCAGTATTTT.